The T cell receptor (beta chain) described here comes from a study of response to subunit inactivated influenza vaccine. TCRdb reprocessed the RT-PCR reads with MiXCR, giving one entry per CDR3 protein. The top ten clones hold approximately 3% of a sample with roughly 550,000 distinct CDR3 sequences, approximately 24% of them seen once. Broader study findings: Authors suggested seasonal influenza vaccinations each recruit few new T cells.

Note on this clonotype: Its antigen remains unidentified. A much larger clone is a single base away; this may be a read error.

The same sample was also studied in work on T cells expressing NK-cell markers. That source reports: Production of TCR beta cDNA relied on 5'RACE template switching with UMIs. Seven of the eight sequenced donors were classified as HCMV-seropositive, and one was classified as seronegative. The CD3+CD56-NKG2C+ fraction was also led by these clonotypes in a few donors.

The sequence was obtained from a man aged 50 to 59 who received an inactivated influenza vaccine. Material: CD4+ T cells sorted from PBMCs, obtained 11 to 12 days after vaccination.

Here the CDR3 DNA reads TGTGCCTGCAGCTCGTACAACTACGAGCAGTACTTC. It specifies CACSSYNYEQYF. This chain links TRBV11-2 with TRBJ2-7; D gene uncertain. This CDR3 region has 12 residues. In germline, CDR1 is SGHAT, CDR2 FQNNGV.